This TCR beta chain was captured in a study of radiation and T cells in renal cell carcinoma. Study findings and constraints: Top tumor clonotypes rose in blood 2 weeks post-radiation, then contracted.

Using immunoSEQ multiplex PCR, the repertoire was profiled, and TCRdb retains in-frame clones only, with some absent. The sample holds some 97,000 clones, 80% to 90% seen once. Indicated time point: blood 4 weeks post-SBRT, at nephrectomy. As to treatment: 15 Gy SBRT to primary tumor, nephrectomy 4 weeks later. Nephrectomy followed 15 Gy stereotactic body radiation by 4 weeks. Worth noting for this clone: Its antigen is not known.

The material was blood, obtained from a patient whose treatment included radiotherapy and nephrectomy. The receptor's source is a man in his 60s with renal cell carcinoma.

In nucleotides, the CDR3 is TGTGCCAGCAGTGGGGACTATTGGGAGACCCAGTACTTC. As protein: CASSGDYWETQYF. This sequence joins TRBV6-1 and TRBJ2-5, with 7 positions matching TRBD2. The CDR3 is made up of 13 amino acids. Losses at the gene ends were 4 bases for V and 5 bases for J; bases not matched to a gene: 4. The germline V gene has CDR1 MNHNS and CDR2 SASEGT.